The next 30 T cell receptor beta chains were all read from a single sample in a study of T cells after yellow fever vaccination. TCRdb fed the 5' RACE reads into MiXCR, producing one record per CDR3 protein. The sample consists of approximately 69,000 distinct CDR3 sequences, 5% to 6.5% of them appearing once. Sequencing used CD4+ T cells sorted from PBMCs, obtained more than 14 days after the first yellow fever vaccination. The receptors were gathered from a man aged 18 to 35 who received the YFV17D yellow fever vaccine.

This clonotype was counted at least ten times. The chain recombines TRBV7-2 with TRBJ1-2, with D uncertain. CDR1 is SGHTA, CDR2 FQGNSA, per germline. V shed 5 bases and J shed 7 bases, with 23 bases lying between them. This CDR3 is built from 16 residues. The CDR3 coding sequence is TGTGCCAGCAGCCCCTCGTGGGAGGGCCGGTCTGGTGGCTACACCTTC. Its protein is CASSPSWEGRSGGYTF.

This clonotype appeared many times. The CDR3: CASSTSGTVSNIQYF. In nucleotides, the CDR3 is TGTGCCAGCTCAACGTCCGGGACGGTATCGAACATTCAGTACTTC. The chain has TRBV18 and TRBJ2-4; the D gene could be TRBD1 or TRBD2 (5 bases each). The V end was cut by 5 bases, the J end by 7 bases, with 18 bases between. There are 15 residues in the CDR3. Per germline, CDR1 KGHSH and CDR2 LQKENI.

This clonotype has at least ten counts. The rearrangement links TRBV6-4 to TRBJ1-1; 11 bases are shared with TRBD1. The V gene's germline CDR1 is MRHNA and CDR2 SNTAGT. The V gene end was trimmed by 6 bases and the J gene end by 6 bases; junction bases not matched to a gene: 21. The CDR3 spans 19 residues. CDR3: CASSTILPRYPGQGAEAFF. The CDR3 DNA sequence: TGTGCCAGCAGCACTATTCTCCCTAGATATCCGGGACAGGGGGCTGAAGCTTTCTTT.

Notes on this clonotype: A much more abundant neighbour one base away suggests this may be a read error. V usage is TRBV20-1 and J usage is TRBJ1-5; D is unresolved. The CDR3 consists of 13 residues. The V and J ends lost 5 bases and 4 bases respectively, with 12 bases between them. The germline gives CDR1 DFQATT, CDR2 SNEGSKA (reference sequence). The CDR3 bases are TGCAGTGCTCACGGCGGTGTAAATCAGCCCCAGCATTTT. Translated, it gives CSAHGGVNQPQHF.

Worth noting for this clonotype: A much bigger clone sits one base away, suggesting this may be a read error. The CDR3: CSARPRRGRKETQYF. DNA of the CDR3: TGCAGTGCTAGACCCCGGCGGGGGAGGAAGGAGACCCAGTACTTC. The rearrangement links TRBV20-1 to TRBJ2-5, with 7 bases identical to TRBD2. Losses at the gene ends were 2 bases for V and 5 bases for J; bases not matched to a gene: 11. Germline V gene lookup returns CDR1 DFQATT and CDR2 SNEGSKA (reference sequence). The CDR3 extends over 15 amino acids.

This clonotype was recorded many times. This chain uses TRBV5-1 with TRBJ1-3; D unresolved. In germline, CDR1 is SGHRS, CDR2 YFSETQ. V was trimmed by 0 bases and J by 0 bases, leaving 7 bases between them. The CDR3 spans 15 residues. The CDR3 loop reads CASSLGITSGNTIYF. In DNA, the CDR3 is TGCGCCAGCAGCTTGGGGATTACCTCTGGAAACACCATATATTTT.

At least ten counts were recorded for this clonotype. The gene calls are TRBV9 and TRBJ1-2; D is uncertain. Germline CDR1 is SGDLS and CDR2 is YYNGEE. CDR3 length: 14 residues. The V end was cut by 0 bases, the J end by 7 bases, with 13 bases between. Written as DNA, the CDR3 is TGTGCCAGCAGCGTAGAGCCGGGGTCGGTTGGCTACACCTTC. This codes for CASSVEPGSVGYTF.

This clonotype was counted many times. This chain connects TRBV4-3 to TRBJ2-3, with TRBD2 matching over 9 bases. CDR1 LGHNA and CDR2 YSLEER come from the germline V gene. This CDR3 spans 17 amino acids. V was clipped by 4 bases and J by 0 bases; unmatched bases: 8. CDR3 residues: CASSLRPGLASTDTQYF. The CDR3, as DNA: TGCGCCAGCAGCCTCCGACCGGGACTAGCTAGCACAGATACGCAGTATTTT.

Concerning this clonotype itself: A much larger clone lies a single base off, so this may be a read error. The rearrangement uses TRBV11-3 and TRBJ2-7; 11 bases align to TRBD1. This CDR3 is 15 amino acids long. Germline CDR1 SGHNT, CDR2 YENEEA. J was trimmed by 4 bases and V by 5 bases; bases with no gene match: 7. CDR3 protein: CASSLRTGGDYEQYF. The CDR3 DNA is TGTGCCAGCAGCCTACGGACAGGGGGCGATTACGAGCAGTACTTC.

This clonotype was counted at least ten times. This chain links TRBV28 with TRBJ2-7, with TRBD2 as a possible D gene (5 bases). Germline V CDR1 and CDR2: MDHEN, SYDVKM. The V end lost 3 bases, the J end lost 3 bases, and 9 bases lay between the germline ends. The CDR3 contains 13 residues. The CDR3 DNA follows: TGTGCCAGCAGTTTTCTACGGGGCTACGAGCAGTACGTC. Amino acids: CASSFLRGYEQYV.

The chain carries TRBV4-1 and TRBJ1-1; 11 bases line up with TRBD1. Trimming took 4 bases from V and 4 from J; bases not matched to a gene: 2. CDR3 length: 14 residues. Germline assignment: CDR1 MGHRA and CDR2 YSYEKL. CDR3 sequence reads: CASSPGQGVTEAFF. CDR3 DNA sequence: TGCGCCAGCAGCCCGGGACAGGGGGTCACTGAAGCTTTCTTT.

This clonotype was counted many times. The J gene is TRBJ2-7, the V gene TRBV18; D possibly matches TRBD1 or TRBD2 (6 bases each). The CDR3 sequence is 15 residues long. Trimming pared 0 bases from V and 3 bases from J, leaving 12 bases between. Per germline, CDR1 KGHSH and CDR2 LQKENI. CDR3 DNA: TGTGCCAGCTCACCACCAGGGGGGCGATTCTACGAGCAGTACTTC. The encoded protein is CASSPPGGRFYEQYF.

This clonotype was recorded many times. DNA of the CDR3: TGTGCCAGCAGCTTACAGGGGAGGACGCAGTATTTT. Encoded protein: CASSLQGRTQYF. V gene TRBV7-9 combines with J gene TRBJ2-3; tentatively, D is TRBD1 or TRBD2 (6 bases each). V was trimmed by 2 bases and J by 9 bases, leaving 9 bases between them. The CDR3 runs 12 residues. The germline gives CDR1 SEHNR, CDR2 FQNEAQ (reference sequence).

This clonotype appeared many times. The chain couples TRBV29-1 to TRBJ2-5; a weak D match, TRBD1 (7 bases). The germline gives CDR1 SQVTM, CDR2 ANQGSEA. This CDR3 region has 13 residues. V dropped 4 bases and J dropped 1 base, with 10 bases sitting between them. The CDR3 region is CSVGGTAQETQYF. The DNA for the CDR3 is TGCAGCGTTGGCGGGACAGCCCAAGAGACCCAGTACTTC.

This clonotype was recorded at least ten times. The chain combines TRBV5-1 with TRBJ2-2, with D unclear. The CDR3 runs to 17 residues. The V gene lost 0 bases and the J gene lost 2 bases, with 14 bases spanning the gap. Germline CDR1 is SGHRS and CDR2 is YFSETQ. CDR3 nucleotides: TGCGCCAGCAGCTTGGCCCCTCCGAGCGCCAACACCGGGGAGCTGTTTTTT. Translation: CASSLAPPSANTGELFF.

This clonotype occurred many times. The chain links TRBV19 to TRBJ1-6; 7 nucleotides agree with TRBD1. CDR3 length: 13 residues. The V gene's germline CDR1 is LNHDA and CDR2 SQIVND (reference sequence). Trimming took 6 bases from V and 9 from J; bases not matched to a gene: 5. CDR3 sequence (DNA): TGTGCCAGTAGACCCAGGGGGTCTTCACCCCTCCACTTT. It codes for CASRPRGSSPLHF. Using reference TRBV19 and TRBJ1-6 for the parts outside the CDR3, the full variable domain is DGGITQSPKYLFRKEGQNVTLSCEQNLNHDAMYWYRQDPGQGLRLIYYSQIVNDFQKGDIAEGYSVSREKKESFPLTVTSAQKNPTAFYLCASRPRGSSPLHFGNGTRLTVT.

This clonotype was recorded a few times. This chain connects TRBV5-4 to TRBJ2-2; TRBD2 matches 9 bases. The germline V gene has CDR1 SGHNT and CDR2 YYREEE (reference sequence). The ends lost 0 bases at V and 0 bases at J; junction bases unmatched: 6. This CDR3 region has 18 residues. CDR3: CASSLGASGVPNTGELFF. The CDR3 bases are TGTGCCAGCAGCTTGGGGGCTAGCGGGGTTCCGAACACCGGGGAGCTGTTTTTT.

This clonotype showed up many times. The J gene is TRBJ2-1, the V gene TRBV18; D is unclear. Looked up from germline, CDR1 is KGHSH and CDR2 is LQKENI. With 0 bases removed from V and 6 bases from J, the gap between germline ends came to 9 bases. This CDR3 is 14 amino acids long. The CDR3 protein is CASSPPGRPNEQFF. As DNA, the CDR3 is TGTGCCAGCTCACCACCGGGCAGGCCCAATGAGCAGTTCTTC.

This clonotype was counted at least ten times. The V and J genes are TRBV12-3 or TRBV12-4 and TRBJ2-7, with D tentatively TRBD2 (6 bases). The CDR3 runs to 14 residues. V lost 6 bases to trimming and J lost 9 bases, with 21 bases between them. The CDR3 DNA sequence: TGTGCCAGCAGCCCGAGGCGGGACCAAGTGGTGCAGTACGTC. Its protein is CASSPRRDQVVQYV.

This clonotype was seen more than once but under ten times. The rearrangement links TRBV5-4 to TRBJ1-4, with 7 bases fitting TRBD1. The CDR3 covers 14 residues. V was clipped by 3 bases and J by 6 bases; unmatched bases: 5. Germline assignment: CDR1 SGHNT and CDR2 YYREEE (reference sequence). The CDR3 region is CASSWDSSDEKLFF. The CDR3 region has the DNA TGTGCCAGCAGCTGGGACAGTAGCGATGAAAAACTGTTTTTT. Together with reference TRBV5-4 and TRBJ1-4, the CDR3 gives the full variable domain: ETGVTQSPTHLIKTRGQQVTLRCSSQSGHNTVSWYQQALGQGPQFIFQYYREEENGRGNFPPRFSGLQFPNYSSELNVNALELDDSALYLCASSWDSSDEKLFFGSGTQLSVL.

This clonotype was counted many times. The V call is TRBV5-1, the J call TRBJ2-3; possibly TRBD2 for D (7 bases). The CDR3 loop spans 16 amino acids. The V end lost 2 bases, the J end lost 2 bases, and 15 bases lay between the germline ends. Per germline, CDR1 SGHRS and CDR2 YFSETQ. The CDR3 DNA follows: TGCGCCAGCAGCTTTTTGGCGGGGGCCAACACAGATACGCAGTATTTT. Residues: CASSFLAGANTDTQYF.

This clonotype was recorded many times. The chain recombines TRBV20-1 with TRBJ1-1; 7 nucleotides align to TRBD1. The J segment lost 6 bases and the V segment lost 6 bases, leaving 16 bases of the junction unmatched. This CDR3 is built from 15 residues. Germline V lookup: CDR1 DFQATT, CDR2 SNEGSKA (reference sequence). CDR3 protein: CSAIVGGGKGAEAFF. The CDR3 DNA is TGCAGTGCCATAGTAGGAGGGGGCAAGGGGGCTGAAGCTTTCTTT.

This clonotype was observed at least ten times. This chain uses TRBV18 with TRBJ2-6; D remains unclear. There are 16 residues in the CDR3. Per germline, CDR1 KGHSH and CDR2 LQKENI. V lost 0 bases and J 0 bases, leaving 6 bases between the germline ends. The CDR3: CASSPPRSSGANVLTF. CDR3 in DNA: TGTGCCAGCTCACCACCGAGGAGCTCTGGGGCCAACGTCCTGACTTTC.

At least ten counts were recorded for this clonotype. CDR3 DNA: TGTGCCAGCAGTCGGACAGGCGGCTTGGGCAATCAGCCCCAGCATTTT. Translation gives CASSRTGGLGNQPQHF. The chain joins TRBV12-3 or TRBV12-4 to TRBJ1-5, with 7 bases lining up with TRBD1. V lost 5 bases and J lost 2; bases outside the gene matches: 9. The length of the CDR3 is 16 residues.

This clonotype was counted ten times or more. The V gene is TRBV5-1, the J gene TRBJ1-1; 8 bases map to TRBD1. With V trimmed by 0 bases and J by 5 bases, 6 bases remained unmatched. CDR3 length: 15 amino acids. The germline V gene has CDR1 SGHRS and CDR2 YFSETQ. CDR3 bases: TGCGCCAGCAGCTTGGGGGACAGGCCGCTGACTGAAGCTTTCTTT. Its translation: CASSLGDRPLTEAFF.

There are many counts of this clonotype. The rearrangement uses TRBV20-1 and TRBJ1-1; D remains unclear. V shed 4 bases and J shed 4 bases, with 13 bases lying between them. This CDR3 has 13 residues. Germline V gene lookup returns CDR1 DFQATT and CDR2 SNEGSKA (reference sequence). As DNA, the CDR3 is TGCAGTGCTACCGCCCCAGCGATCACTGAAGCTTTCTTT. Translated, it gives CSATAPAITEAFF.

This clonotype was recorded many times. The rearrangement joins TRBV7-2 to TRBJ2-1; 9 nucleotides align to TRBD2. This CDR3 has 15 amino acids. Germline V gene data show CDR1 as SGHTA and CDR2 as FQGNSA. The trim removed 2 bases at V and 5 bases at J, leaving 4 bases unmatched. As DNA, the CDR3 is TGTGCCAGCAGCTTAATGGCGGGGGGGAACAATGAGCAGTTCTTC. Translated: CASSLMAGGNNEQFF.

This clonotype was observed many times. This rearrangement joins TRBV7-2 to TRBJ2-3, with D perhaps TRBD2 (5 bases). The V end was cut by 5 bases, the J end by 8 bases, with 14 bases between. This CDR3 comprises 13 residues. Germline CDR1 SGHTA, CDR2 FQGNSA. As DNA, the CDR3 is TGTGCCAGCAGCGAGAATGCACGGGGTACGCAGTATTTT. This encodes CASSENARGTQYF.

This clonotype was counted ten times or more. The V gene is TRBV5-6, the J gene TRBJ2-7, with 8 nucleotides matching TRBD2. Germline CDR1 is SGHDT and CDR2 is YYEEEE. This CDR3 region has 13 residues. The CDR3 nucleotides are TGTGCCAGCAGCTTGAAAGGACTAGCAAAACTCGGAGTC. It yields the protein CASSLKGLAKLGV.

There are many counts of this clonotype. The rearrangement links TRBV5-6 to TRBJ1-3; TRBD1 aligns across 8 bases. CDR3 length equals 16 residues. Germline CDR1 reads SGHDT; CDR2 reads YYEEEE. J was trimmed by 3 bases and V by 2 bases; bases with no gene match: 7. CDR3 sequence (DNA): TGTGCCAGCAGCTTTTGGACAGGGAATATTGGAAACACCATATATTTT. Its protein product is CASSFWTGNIGNTIYF.